This T cell receptor beta chain came from a study of cytomegalovirus exposure and HLA in healthy donors. Whole-study findings and limits: Apart from CMV serostatus, no immune exposure information was available. In an earlier analysis, most TCR beta V segments were productive about 87% or about 30% of the time.

J gave up 1 base and V 4 bases, and 9 bases lay outside the gene matches. The CDR3 runs 16 residues. The V gene's germline CDR1 is SGHRS and CDR2 YFSETQ. This PCR relied on a set of 60 Vbeta primers and 13 Jbeta primers. TCRdb's table, derived via immunoSEQ multiplex PCR, lists solely in-frame clones and lacks some. The sample lists roughly 150,000 clones; 65% to 80% were seen once. As for this clone: Its antigen is not identified.

Input material: PBMCs. This TCR was recovered from a woman aged 50 to 60 in good health and CMV-seropositive. V and J are TRBV5-1 and TRBJ2-5; 8 nucleotides line up with TRBD1. The CDR3 region is CASSTGTGDSQETQYF. The CDR3 region has the DNA TGCGCCAGCAGCACTGGGACAGGCGACTCCCAAGAGACCCAGTACTTC.